One T cell receptor (beta chain) is described in this entry. This clone was seen a handful of times. Its antigen is not yet known. No base quality values were provided; no much bigger clone lies one nucleotide off. TCRbeta CDR3 regions were amplified from genomic DNA by means of the immunoSEQ Assay, a bias-controlled multiplex PCR. In the source study's methods: Nucleated cell counts per sample were estimated from amplification of reference gene primers within the assay. Sequence reads were collapsed and filtered to measure the absolute abundance of every unique TCRbeta CDR3 rearrangement. Productive Simpson clonality was computed per sample as the square root of Simpson's diversity index over productive rearrangements. TCRdb stores this immuneACCESS table with in-frame sequences only. Part of the clones is absent; in the studies checked, under half of the shortfall reflects unresolved V genes, and no reason is known for the rest. The V and J calls and clone size are taken from that table; D and trimming were inferred from the DNA. For this sample the table gives 150,000 to 200,000 clones, of which about four fifths were detected only once. The ten largest clones add up to 7.8% of the sample.

There are 14 amino acids in the CDR3, from cysteine to phenylalanine inclusive. Solely the CDR3 DNA is kept, with 42 bases framed from the first base. The V and J ends are trimmed by 4 bases and 2 bases, leaving 9 bases between them. Reading the germline V gene (reference sequence) gives CDR1 SGHKS and CDR2 YYEKEE. This sample was taken from a study of blood T cell repertoires in COVID-19 (dated by TCRdb to 2018 to 2021). General notes on the study: Samples covering the acute and convalescent phases of COVID-19 were provided by collaborators in the United States, Italy and Spain. The material from the prospective study consisted of cDNA or gDNA derived from T cells, B-cell-depleted T cells, or PBMCs. The dataset comprised deeply sampled blood TCRbeta repertoires from subjects exposed to, actively infected with, or recovered from COVID-19. The repertoires were made available in a free public database intended to serve as a resource for research on the immune response to SARS-CoV-2. Samples were obtained from the ongoing ImmuneRACE study (first 160 participants) and from roughly 1,300 subjects provided by 6 global collaborators. The sample metadata nearly always contained a de-identified subject ID, COVID-19 status, age in years and sex. Where available, HLA class I and class II types were taken from metadata supplied by the sample provider and were not determined by assay-based typing. Overall study results and their limits: How much clinical and demographic metadata was included differed by source and by participant, and the metadata was provided uncurated.

In Seattle, one collaborating source enrolled patients while the infection was active and tracked those patients longitudinally over the course of disease. The collaborating institutions used their own protocols to collect whole blood in K2EDTA tubes. For TCRbeta analysis, collaborator samples were shipped as frozen whole blood, as isolated PBMCs, or as DNA extracted from either sample type. The material sequenced was peripheral blood. Recombination connected TRBV5-5 to TRBJ2-2, and perhaps TRBD1 as D gene, on 6 matching bases. The receptor was derived from an older woman with COVID-19, enrolled during active disease. The CDR3 protein sequence reads: CASSKGVNTGELFF. The DNA reads TGTGCCAGCAGCAAGGGGGTAAACACCGGGGAGCTGTTTTTT.